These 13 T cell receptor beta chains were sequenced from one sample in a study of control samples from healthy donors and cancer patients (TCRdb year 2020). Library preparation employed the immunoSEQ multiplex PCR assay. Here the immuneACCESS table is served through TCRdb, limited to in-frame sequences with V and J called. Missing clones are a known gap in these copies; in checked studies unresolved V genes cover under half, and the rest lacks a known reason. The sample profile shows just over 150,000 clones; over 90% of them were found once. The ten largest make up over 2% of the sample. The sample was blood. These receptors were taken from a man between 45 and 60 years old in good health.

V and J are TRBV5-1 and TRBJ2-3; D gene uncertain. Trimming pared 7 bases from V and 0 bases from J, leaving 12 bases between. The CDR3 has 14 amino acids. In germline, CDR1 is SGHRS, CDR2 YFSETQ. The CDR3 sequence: CASSDPSSTDTQYF. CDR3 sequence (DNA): TGCGCCAGCTCCGATCCGTCTAGCACAGATACGCAGTATTTT. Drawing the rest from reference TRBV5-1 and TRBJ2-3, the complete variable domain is KAGVTQTPRYLIKTRGQQVTLSCSPISGHRSVSWYQQTPGQGLQFLFEYFSETQRNKGNFPGRFSGRQFSNSRSEMNVSTLELGDSALYLCASSDPSSTDTQYFGPGTRLTVL.

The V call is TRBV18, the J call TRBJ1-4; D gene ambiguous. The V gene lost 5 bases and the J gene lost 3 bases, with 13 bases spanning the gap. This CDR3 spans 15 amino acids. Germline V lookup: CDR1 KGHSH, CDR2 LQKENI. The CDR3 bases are TGTGCCAGCTCAAAGATCACCGGGCCTAATGAAAAACTGTTTTTT. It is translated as CASSKITGPNEKLFF.

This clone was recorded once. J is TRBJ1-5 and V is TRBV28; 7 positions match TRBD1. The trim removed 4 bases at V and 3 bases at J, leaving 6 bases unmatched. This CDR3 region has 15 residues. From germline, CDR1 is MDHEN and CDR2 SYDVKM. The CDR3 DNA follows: TGTGCCAGCAGTTATCGGGACAGACCCAATCAGCCCCAGCATTTT. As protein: CASSYRDRPNQPQHF.

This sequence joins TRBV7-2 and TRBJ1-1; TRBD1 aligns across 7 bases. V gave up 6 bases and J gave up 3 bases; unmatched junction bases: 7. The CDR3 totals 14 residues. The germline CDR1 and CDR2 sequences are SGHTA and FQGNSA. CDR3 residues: CASRRQGVYTEAFF. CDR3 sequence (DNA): TGTGCCAGCAGACGACAGGGAGTTTACACTGAAGCTTTCTTT.

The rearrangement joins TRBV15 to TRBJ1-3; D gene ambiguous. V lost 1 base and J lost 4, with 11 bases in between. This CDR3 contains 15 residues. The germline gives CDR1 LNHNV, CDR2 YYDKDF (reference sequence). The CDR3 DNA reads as TGTGCCACCAGCAGAGGAGGATCGACGGGAAACACCATATATTTT. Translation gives CATSRGGSTGNTIYF.

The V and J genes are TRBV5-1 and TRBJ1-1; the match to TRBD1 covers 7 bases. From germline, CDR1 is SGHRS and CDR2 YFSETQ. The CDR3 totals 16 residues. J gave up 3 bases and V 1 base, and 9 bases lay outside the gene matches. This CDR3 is CASSLNVRGVDTEAFF. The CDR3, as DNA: TGCGCCAGCAGCTTGAATGTCAGGGGGGTTGACACTGAAGCTTTCTTT.

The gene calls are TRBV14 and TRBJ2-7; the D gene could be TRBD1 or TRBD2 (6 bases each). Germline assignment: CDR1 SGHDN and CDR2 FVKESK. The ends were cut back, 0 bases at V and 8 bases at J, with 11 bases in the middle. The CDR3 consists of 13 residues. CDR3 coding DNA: TGTGCCAGCAGCCAAGACAGGAGGGGGAAGCAGTACTTC. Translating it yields CASSQDRRGKQYF.

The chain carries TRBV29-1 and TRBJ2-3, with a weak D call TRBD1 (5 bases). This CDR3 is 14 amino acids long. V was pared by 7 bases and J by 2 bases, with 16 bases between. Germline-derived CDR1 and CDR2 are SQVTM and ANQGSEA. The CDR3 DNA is TGCAGCGCCGCTAAGGGGTCATCCACAGATACGCAGTATTTT. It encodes CSAAKGSSTDTQYF.

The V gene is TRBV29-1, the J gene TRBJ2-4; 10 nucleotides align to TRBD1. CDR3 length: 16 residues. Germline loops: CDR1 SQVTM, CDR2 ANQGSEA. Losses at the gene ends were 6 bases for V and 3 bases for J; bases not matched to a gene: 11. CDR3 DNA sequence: TGCAGCGTCCCAGACCCGACAGGGGGCGGCAAAAACATTCAGTACTTC. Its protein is CSVPDPTGGGKNIQYF.

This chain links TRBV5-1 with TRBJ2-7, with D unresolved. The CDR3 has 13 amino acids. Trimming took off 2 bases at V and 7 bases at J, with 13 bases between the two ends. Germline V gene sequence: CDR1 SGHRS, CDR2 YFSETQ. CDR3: CASSLATDGEQYF. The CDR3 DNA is TGCGCCAGCAGCTTAGCGACGGATGGAGAGCAGTACTTC. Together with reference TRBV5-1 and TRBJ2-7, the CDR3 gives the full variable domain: KAGVTQTPRYLIKTRGQQVTLSCSPISGHRSVSWYQQTPGQGLQFLFEYFSETQRNKGNFPGRFSGRQFSNSRSEMNVSTLELGDSALYLCASSLATDGEQYFGPGTRLTVT.

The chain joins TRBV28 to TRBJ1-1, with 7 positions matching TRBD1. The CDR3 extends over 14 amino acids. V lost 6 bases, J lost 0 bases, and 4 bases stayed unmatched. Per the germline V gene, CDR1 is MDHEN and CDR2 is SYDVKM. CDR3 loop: CASRSGQMNTEAFF. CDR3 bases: TGTGCCAGCAGGTCGGGACAGATGAACACTGAAGCTTTCTTT.

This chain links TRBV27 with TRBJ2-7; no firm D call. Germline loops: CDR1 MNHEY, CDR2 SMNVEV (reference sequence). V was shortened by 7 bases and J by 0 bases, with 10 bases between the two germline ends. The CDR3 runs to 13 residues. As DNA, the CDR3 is TGTGCCAGCATAGGAGATTACTCCTACGAGCAGTACTTC. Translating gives CASIGDYSYEQYF.

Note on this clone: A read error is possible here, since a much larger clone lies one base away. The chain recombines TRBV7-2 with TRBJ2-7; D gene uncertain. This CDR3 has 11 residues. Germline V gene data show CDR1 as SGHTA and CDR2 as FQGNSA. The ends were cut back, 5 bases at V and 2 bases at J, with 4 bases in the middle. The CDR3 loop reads CASSPAYEQYF. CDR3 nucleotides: TGTGCCAGCAGCCCCGCCTACGAGCAGTACTTC.